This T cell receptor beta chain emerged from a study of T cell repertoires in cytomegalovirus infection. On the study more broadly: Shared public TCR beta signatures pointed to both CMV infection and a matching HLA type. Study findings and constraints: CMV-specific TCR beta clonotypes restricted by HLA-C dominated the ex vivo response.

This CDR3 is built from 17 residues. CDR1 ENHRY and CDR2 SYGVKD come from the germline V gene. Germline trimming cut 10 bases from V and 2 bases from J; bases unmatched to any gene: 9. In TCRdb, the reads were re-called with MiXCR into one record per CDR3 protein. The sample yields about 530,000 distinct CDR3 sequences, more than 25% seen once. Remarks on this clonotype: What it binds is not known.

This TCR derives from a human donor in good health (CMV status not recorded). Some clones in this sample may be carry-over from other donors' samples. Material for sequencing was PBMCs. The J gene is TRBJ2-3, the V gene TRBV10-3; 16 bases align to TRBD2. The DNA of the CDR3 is TGTGCCAGCGGGGGACTAGCGGGAGGGCCTATCACAGATACGCAGTATTTT. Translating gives CASGGLAGGPITDTQYF.